These 28 T cell receptor beta chains share one sample of origin, sequenced in a study of identical twins. TCRdb recomputed calls from the 5' RACE reads with MiXCR, one row per CDR3 protein. The table has about 920,000 distinct CDR3 sequences, roughly 12% seen once. This sample also belongs to another study, concerning yellow fever vaccine responses in identical twins.

The material sequenced was PBMCs. The receptors here all came from a woman aged 18-30 years in good health.

This clonotype was picked up a small number of times. This chain uses TRBV10-2 with TRBJ2-7, with 12 bases matching TRBD2. Germline V gene lookup returns CDR1 WSHSY and CDR2 SAAADI. The V segment lost 6 bases and the J segment 1 base; nucleotides outside the gene matches: 16. The CDR3 extends over 19 amino acids. Here the CDR3 reads CASSRTPGLAGRLSYEQYF. DNA of the CDR3: TGCGCCAGCAGCCGAACTCCGGGACTAGCGGGTCGATTATCCTACGAGCAGTACTTC.

V and J are TRBV3-1 and TRBJ2-5; 14 nucleotides align to TRBD2. The CDR3 length is 17 residues. J was trimmed by 5 bases and V by 4 bases; bases with no gene match: 9. In germline, CDR1 is LGHDT, CDR2 YNNKEL (reference sequence). The CDR3 sequence is CASSPKTGLAGAETQYF. The CDR3 nucleotides read TGTGCCAGCAGCCCCAAGACGGGACTAGCGGGGGCTGAGACCCAGTACTTC.

This clonotype was counted a few times. J is TRBJ2-7 and V is TRBV13; possible D gene TRBD1, 6 bases. The CDR3 contains 16 residues. The V gene's germline CDR1 is PRHDT and CDR2 FYEKMQ (reference sequence). Between the trimmed V and J ends, which lost 5 bases and 0 bases, there was a span of 17 bases. In DNA form, the CDR3 reads TGTGCCAGCAGCACAGAGGTGGGGGCAAGCTCCTACGAGCAGTACTTC. Protein sequence: CASSTEVGASSYEQYF. The full variable domain, completed using reference TRBV13 and TRBJ2-7, is AAGVIQSPRHLIKEKRETATLKCYPIPRHDTVYWYQQGPGQDPQFLISFYEKMQSDKGSIPDRFSAQQFSDYHSELNMSSLELGDSALYFCASSTEVGASSYEQYFGPGTRLTVT.

The chain employs TRBV14 and TRBJ1-4, with 7 nucleotides matching TRBD1. J was trimmed by 4 bases and V by 3 bases; bases with no gene match: 2. The CDR3 has 14 residues. Germline assignment: CDR1 SGHDN and CDR2 FVKESK. CDR3 sequence: CASSQTGLNEKLFF. Written as DNA, the CDR3 is TGTGCCAGCAGCCAGACAGGGCTTAATGAAAAACTGTTTTTT.

The chain couples TRBV6-2 or TRBV6-3 to TRBJ2-2; D perhaps matches TRBD1 (6 bases). The CDR3 loop spans 18 amino acids. Germline V gene sequence: CDR1 MNHEY, CDR2 SVGEGT. V shed 6 bases and J shed 3 bases, with 23 bases lying between them. Here the CDR3 reads CASRTPTGTGIDTGELFF. CDR3 DNA: TGTGCCAGCAGAACCCCAACCGGTACAGGGATAGACACCGGGGAGCTGTTTTTT.

This clonotype was counted between two and nine times. This chain uses TRBV18 with TRBJ2-2; tentatively, D is TRBD1 or TRBD2 (5 bases each). Germline V gene sequence: CDR1 KGHSH, CDR2 LQKENI. Trimming removed 1 base from V and 0 bases from J, with 12 bases in between. CDR3 size: 17 residues. The CDR3 DNA is TGTGCCAGCTCACCACTATTGGGGACGACGAACACCGGGGAGCTGTTTTTT. It is translated as CASSPLLGTTNTGELFF.

This clonotype was seen ten or more times. The rearrangement links TRBV10-3 to TRBJ2-1; TRBD1 is a possible D gene (6 bases). This CDR3 has 15 residues. V lost 2 bases to trimming and J lost 4 bases, with 12 bases between them. Germline values: CDR1 ENHRY, CDR2 SYGVKD. DNA for the CDR3: TGTGCCATCAGTGAGACCGGGACACAATACAATGAGCAGTTCTTC. Translation gives CAISETGTQYNEQFF.

The V gene is TRBV28, the J gene TRBJ1-5, with a possible D match to TRBD1 (5 bases). V shed 4 bases and J shed 9 bases, with 16 bases lying between them. CDR3 size: 14 residues. The germline CDR1 and CDR2 sequences are MDHEN and SYDVKM. CDR3 sequence (DNA): TGTGCCAGCAGTTCACAGACAGTCTTATGGCCCCAGCATTTT. Amino acid sequence: CASSSQTVLWPQHF.

This clonotype was picked up a small number of times. The rearrangement joins TRBV6-1 to TRBJ2-5; D remains unclear. The germline gives CDR1 MNHNS, CDR2 SASEGT. The CDR3 is 15 amino acids. Trimming removed 6 bases from V and 0 bases from J, with 14 bases in between. The CDR3 region is CASRPTLTNQETQYF. The CDR3 DNA reads as TGTGCCAGCAGACCCACTCTGACGAACCAAGAGACCCAGTACTTC.

Only a few counts were recorded for this clonotype. V and J are TRBV27 and TRBJ1-5; 10 positions match TRBD1. Germline-derived CDR1 and CDR2 are MNHEY and SMNVEV (reference sequence). The CDR3 has 14 residues. With 5 bases clipped from V and 6 bases from J, the junction kept 4 bases outside the gene matches. CDR3: CASSPWTGGQPQHF. CDR3 in DNA: TGTGCCAGCAGTCCCTGGACAGGGGGTCAGCCCCAGCATTTT.

A few counts support this clonotype. This chain links TRBV4-1 with TRBJ2-4; D remains unclear. V lost 3 bases, J lost 0 bases, and 9 bases lay in between. This CDR3 region has 15 residues. Germline lookup yields CDR1 MGHRA and CDR2 YSYEKL. As DNA, the CDR3 is TGCGCCAGCAGCCAGCAGAATTTAGCCAAAAACATTCAGTACTTC. It specifies CASSQQNLAKNIQYF.

This clonotype was counted between two and nine times. This sequence joins TRBV11-1 and TRBJ2-2, with D unclear. The V end lost 6 bases, the J end lost 4 bases, and 12 bases lay between the germline ends. Germline V lookup: CDR1 SGHAT, CDR2 FQDESV (reference sequence). This CDR3 comprises 14 residues. CDR3 sequence: CASSSDWSTGELFF. The CDR3 nucleotides are TGTGCCAGCAGTTCAGACTGGAGCACCGGGGAGCTGTTTTTT.

This clonotype has just one count. The chain carries TRBV7-6 and TRBJ2-5; weak D call: TRBD1 (5 bases). The CDR3 is 16 residues long. Between the trimmed V and J ends, which lost 5 bases and 2 bases, there was a span of 18 bases. Per the germline V gene, CDR1 is SGHVS and CDR2 is FNYEAQ. For the CDR3, the DNA is TGTGCCAGCAGCCCCTCCACTGGGGCGGTTCAAGAGACCCAGTACTTC. Translated: CASSPSTGAVQETQYF.

The chain couples TRBV12-3 or TRBV12-4 to TRBJ1-1; D is unclear. V lost 8 bases, J lost 0 bases, and 10 bases lay in between. The CDR3 spans 13 residues. CDR3 in DNA: TGTGCCAGCGCCCTGGGTATGAACACTGAAGCTTTCTTT. It specifies CASALGMNTEAFF.

This clonotype has a handful of counts. This chain joins TRBV9 and TRBJ1-1; D remains unclear. The germline gives CDR1 SGDLS, CDR2 YYNGEE. Trimming left V 4 bases short and J 3 bases short, with 7 bases between. CDR3 length: 12 amino acids. In DNA, the CDR3 is TGTGCCAGCAGCCCCCGTTACACTGAAGCTTTCTTT. This sequence encodes CASSPRYTEAFF.

The rearrangement uses TRBV7-6 and TRBJ2-7; perhaps TRBD2 as D (5 bases). The V gene lost 1 base and the J gene lost 6 bases, with 10 bases spanning the gap. CDR1 is SGHVS, CDR2 FNYEAQ, per germline. The CDR3 contains 13 residues. The CDR3 here is CASSLGTAFEQYF. CDR3 coding DNA: TGTGCCAGCAGCTTAGGGACTGCTTTCGAGCAGTACTTC.

This clonotype was observed a handful of times. The chain links TRBV19 to TRBJ2-7, with 9 positions matching TRBD1. The CDR3 length is 13 residues. Germline V CDR1 and CDR2: LNHDA, SQIVND (reference sequence). Trimming removed 7 bases from V and 5 bases from J; junction bases left unmatched: 6. Here the CDR3 reads CASNRDRADEQYF. In DNA, the CDR3 is TGTGCCAGTAATCGGGACAGGGCTGACGAGCAGTACTTC.

This clonotype was found many times. V and J are TRBV7-9 and TRBJ2-1; TRBD1 matches 7 bases. This CDR3 has 14 amino acids. Germline V lookup: CDR1 SEHNR, CDR2 FQNEAQ (reference sequence). V lost 5 bases and J lost 6; bases outside the gene matches: 7. The CDR3: CASSPTGTVNEQFF. CDR3 bases: TGTGCCAGCAGCCCAACCGGGACAGTCAATGAGCAGTTCTTC. The variable domain in full, completed from reference TRBV7-9 and TRBJ2-1, reads DTGVSQNPRHKITKRGQNVTFRCDPISEHNRLYWYRQTLGQGPEFLTYFQNEAQLEKSRLLSDRFSAERPKGSFSTLEIQRTEQGDSAMYLCASSPTGTVNEQFFGPGTRLTVL.

At least ten counts were recorded for this clonotype. CDR3 in amino acids: CASRPGTFYGYTF. CDR3 DNA sequence: TGCGCCAGCAGACCCGGGACCTTCTATGGCTACACCTTC. The chain is built from TRBV4-1 and TRBJ1-2, with D maybe TRBD1 (5 bases). This CDR3 contains 13 residues. Trimming removed 6 bases from V and 4 bases from J, with 12 bases in between. CDR1 and CDR2 from the germline V gene are MGHRA and YSYEKL.

The CDR3, as DNA: TGTGCCAGTACCACAGGGTACTCCCTATACAATGAGCAGTTCTTC. This codes for CASTTGYSLYNEQFF. The chain combines TRBV19 with TRBJ2-1; D possibly corresponds to TRBD1 (6 bases). The V gene lost 7 bases and the J gene lost 4 bases, with 17 bases spanning the gap. In germline, CDR1 is LNHDA, CDR2 SQIVND (reference sequence). CDR3 length: 15 residues.

This clonotype turned up a few times. The gene calls are TRBV10-3 and TRBJ1-1; 8 positions match TRBD1. This CDR3 spans 13 amino acids. CDR1 and CDR2 (germline): ENHRY, SYGVKD. Trimming took 9 bases from V and 4 from J; bases not matched to a gene: 7. Written as DNA, the CDR3 is TGTGCCATGCAGGGGGCTGGTGGCACTGAAGCTTTCTTT. Translating it yields CAMQGAGGTEAFF.

The chain links TRBV6-1 to TRBJ1-5; the D gene is possibly TRBD1 (5 bases). V was cut by 9 bases and J by 7 bases, with 28 bases left in between. Germline CDR1 MNHNS, CDR2 SASEGT. The CDR3 loop spans 17 amino acids. Here the CDR3 reads CASTSWQGSLTEQPQHF. CDR3 DNA sequence: TGTGCCAGTACGTCCTGGCAGGGAAGTCTAACAGAACAGCCCCAGCATTTT.

This clonotype has ten or more counts. This chain links TRBV6-2 or TRBV6-3 with TRBJ2-1; 12 positions match TRBD2. The CDR3 sequence is 14 residues long. Germline assignment: CDR1 MNHEY and CDR2 SVGEGT. Trimming at V came to 2 bases and at J to 14 bases, leaving 7 bases not matched to a gene. CDR3 sequence: CASSYLTSGSLEFF. CDR3 in DNA: TGTGCCAGCAGTTACCTGACTAGCGGGAGTTTGGAGTTCTTC.

The sample holds a few counts of this clonotype. V usage is TRBV20-1 and J usage is TRBJ2-7; D not certain. Per germline, CDR1 DFQATT and CDR2 SNEGSKA (reference sequence). This CDR3 region has 12 residues. V was clipped by 3 bases and J by 4 bases, with 10 bases between them. The CDR3 region has the DNA TGCAGTGCTAGCCTAGTAGAGTACGAGCAGTACGTC. Translating gives CSASLVEYEQYV.

A few counts support this clonotype. V usage is TRBV7-2 and J usage is TRBJ2-1, with 12 positions matching TRBD2. The germline V gene has CDR1 SGHTA and CDR2 FQGNSA. The CDR3 is 17 amino acids. J lost 8 bases, V lost 2 bases, and 10 bases had no gene match. CDR3 in DNA: TGTGCCAGCAGCTTATTCACGACTAGCGGGAGACAGGATGAGCAGTTCTTC. Its protein product is CASSLFTTSGRQDEQFF.

The chain employs TRBV7-2 and TRBJ2-5; 7 bases are shared with TRBD2. V trimming: 0 bases; J trimming: 2 bases; junction bases outside the gene matches: 6. The CDR3 loop spans 16 amino acids. CDR1 and CDR2 (germline): SGHTA, FQGNSA. This chain's CDR3 is CASSLASASGQETQYF. The CDR3 bases are TGTGCCAGCAGCTTAGCGTCGGCTAGCGGACAAGAGACCCAGTACTTC.

This rearrangement joins TRBV5-1 to TRBJ2-5; 8 bases align to TRBD2. This CDR3 contains 15 residues. Looked up from germline, CDR1 is SGHRS and CDR2 is YFSETQ. V lost 2 bases and J lost 3; bases outside the gene matches: 6. In nucleotides, the CDR3 is TGCGCCAGCAGCTTCCCAGCGGGAGAAGAAGAGACCCAGTACTTC. It encodes CASSFPAGEEETQYF.

This sequence joins TRBV4-1 and TRBJ2-1; 10 nucleotides agree with TRBD2. Unmatched junction bases numbered 4, after V lost 1 base and J lost 4 bases. Per the germline V gene, CDR1 is MGHRA and CDR2 is YSYEKL. The CDR3 extends over 16 amino acids. The CDR3 is CASSQVVTSGYNEQFF. The CDR3 nucleotides are TGCGCCAGCAGCCAAGTGGTGACTAGCGGGTACAATGAGCAGTTCTTC.